The sequence of this TCR beta chain was determined in a study of early T cells in non-severe SARS-CoV-2 infection. There are a few counts of this clonotype. V was shortened by 0 bases and J by 8 bases, with 11 bases between the two germline ends. This CDR3 has 13 residues. Germline CDR1 SGHKS, CDR2 YYEKEE (reference sequence). Individual cDNA molecules each received unique molecular identifiers attached to them. Via MiXCR, TCRdb re-called the 5' RACE reads, giving one row per CDR3 protein. The table lists 35,000 to 55,000 distinct CDR3 sequences, about 25% of them singletons. The sequences come from whole blood, collected at baseline. The TCR originated in an adult who was a healthcare worker with PCR-confirmed SARS-CoV-2 infection or an uninfected control (not recorded which). This chain links TRBV5-5 with TRBJ1-1; D remains unclear. Here the CDR3 reads CASSLASNPEAFF. The CDR3 DNA reads as TGTGCCAGCAGCTTGGCGAGCAATCCCGAAGCTTTCTTT.